This T cell receptor beta chain emerged from a study of a mutant IDH1 vaccine in newly diagnosed glioma. At the level of the study: The vaccination schedule gave patients eight doses in weeks 1, 3, 5, 7, 11, 15, 19 and 23. Patients were started on vaccination 4-6 weeks after radiotherapy alone, or with temozolomide cycles.

This CDR3 has 15 amino acids. Germline values: CDR1 LNHDA, CDR2 SQIVND (reference sequence). Trimming removed 6 bases from V and 0 bases from J; junction bases left unmatched: 5. About this clone: Its specificity is not known.

TCRdb's table, derived via immunoSEQ multiplex PCR, lists solely in-frame clones and lacks some. Here the sample spans 25,000 to 30,000 clones, 80% to 85% being singletons. Indicated time point: week 23, last vaccination. Mutant IDH1 20-mer peptide, at 300 ug, made up each vaccine dose, with topical imiquimod. New IDH1-mutant, ATRX-lost WHO grade 3 or 4 astrocytomas occurred in donors. The specimen comprised PBMCs, sampled from a glioma patient whose treatment included an IDH1 peptide vaccine. The gene calls are TRBV19 and TRBJ2-4; TRBD2 matches at 7 bases. This receptor was taken from a woman younger than 45 with glioma. CDR3: CASRGGGLAKNIQYF. CDR3 nucleotide sequence: TGTGCCAGTAGGGGGGGAGGGCTAGCCAAAAACATTCAGTACTTC.